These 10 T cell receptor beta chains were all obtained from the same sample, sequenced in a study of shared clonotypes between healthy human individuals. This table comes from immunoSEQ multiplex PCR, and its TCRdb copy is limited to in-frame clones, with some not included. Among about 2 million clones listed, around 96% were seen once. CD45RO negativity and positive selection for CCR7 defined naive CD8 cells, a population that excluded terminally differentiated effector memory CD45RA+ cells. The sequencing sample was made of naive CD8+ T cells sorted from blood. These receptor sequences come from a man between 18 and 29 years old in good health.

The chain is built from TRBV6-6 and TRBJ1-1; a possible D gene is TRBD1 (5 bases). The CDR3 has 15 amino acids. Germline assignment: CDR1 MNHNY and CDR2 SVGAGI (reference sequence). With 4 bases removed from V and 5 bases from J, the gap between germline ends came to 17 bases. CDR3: CASSLTERGWTEAFF. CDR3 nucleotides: TGTGCCAGCAGTTTGACGGAGAGGGGATGGACTGAAGCTTTCTTT.

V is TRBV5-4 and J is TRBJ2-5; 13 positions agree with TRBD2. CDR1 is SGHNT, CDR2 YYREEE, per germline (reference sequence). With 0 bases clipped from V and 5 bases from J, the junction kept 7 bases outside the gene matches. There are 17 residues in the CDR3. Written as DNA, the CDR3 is TGTGCCAGCAGCTTGGCACTAGCGGGAGGGGAGGGGGAGACCCAGTACTTC. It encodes CASSLALAGGEGETQYF.

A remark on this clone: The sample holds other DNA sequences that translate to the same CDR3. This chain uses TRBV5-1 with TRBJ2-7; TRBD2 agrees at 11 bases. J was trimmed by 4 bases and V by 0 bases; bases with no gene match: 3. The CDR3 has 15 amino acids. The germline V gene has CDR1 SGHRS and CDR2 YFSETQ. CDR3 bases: TGCGCCAGCAGCTTGGGAACTAGCGGGAGATACGAGCAGTACTTC. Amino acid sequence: CASSLGTSGRYEQYF.

CDR3 amino acids: CASTGPYGANVLTF. CDR3 nucleotides: TGTGCCAGCACGGGGCCCTATGGGGCCAACGTCCTGACTTTC. The chain joins TRBV27 to TRBJ2-6; D may be TRBD1 or TRBD2 (5 bases each). The germline gives CDR1 MNHEY, CDR2 SMNVEV (reference sequence). The CDR3 loop spans 14 amino acids. V dropped 7 bases and J dropped 3 bases, with 10 bases sitting between them.

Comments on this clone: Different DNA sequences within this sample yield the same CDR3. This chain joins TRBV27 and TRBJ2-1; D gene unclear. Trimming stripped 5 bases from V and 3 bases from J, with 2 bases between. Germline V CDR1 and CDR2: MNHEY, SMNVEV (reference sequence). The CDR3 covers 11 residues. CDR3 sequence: CASSLYNEQFF. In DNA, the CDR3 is TGTGCCAGCAGTCTCTACAATGAGCAGTTCTTC.

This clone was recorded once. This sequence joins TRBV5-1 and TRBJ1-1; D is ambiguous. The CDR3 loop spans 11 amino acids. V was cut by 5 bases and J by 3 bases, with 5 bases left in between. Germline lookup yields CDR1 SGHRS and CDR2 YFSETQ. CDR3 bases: TGCGCCAGCAGGGTGGACACTGAAGCTTTCTTT. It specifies CASRVDTEAFF. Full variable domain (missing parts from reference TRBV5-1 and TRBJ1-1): KAGVTQTPRYLIKTRGQQVTLSCSPISGHRSVSWYQQTPGQGLQFLFEYFSETQRNKGNFPGRFSGRQFSNSRSEMNVSTLELGDSALYLCASRVDTEAFFGQGTRLTVV.

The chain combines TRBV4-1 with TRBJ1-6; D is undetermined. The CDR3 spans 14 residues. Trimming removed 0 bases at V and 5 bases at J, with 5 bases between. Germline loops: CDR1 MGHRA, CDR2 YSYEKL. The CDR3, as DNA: TGCGCCAGCAGCCAAGACAGACATAATTCACCCCTCCACTTT. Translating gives CASSQDRHNSPLHF.

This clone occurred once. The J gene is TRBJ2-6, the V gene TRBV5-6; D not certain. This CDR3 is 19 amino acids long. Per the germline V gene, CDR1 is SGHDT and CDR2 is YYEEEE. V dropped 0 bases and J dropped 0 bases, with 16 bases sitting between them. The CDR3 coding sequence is TGTGCCAGCAGCTTGGGCGTAACGGAGATGATCTCTGGGGCCAACGTCCTGACTTTC. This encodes CASSLGVTEMISGANVLTF.

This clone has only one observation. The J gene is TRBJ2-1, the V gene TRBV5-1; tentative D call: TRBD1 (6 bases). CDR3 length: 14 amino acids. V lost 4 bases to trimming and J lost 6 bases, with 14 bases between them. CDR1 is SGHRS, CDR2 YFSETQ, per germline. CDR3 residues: CASSTGTASNEQFF. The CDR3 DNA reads TGCGCCAGCAGCACAGGGACGGCTTCCAATGAGCAGTTCTTC.

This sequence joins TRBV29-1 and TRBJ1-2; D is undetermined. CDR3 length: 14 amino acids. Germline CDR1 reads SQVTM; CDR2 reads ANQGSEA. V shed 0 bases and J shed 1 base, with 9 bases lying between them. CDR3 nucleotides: TGCAGCGTTGAAGAGGGGAGATTTAACTATGGCTACACCTTC. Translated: CSVEEGRFNYGYTF.